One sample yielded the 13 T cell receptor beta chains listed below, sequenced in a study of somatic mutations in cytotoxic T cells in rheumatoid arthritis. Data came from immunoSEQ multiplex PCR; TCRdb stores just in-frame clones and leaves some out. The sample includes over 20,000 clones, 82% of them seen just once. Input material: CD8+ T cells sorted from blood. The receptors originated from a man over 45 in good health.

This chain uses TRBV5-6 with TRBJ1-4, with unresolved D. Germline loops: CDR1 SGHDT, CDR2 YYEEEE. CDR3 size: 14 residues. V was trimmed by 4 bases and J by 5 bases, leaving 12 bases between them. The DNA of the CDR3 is TGTGCCAGCAGCGGGCTTTCTCCCAATGAAAAACTGTTTTTT. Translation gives CASSGLSPNEKLFF. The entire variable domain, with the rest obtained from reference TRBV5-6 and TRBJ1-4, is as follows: DAGVTQSPTHLIKTRGQQVTLRCSPKSGHDTVSWYQQALGQGPQFIFQYYEEEERQRGNFPDRFSGHQFPNYSSELNVNALLLGDSALYLCASSGLSPNEKLFFGSGTQLSVL.

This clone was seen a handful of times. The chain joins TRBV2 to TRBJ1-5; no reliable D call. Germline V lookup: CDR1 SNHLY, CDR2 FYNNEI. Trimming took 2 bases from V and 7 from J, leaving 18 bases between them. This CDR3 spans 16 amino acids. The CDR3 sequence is CASSEPSVSRLQPQHF. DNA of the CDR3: TGTGCCAGCAGTGAACCGTCGGTGTCCAGGTTACAGCCCCAGCATTTT.

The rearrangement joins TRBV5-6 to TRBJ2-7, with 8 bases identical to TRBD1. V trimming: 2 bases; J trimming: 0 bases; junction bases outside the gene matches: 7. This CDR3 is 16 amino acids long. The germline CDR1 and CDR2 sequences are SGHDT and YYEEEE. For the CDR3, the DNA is TGTGCCAGCAGCTTACACGACAGGGGTAGCTCCTACGAGCAGTACTTC. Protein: CASSLHDRGSSYEQYF.

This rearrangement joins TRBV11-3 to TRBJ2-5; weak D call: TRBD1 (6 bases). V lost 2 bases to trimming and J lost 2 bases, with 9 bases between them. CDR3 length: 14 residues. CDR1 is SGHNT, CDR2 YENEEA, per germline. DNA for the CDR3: TGTGCCAGCAGCTTAAGGACAGAGCAAGAGACCCAGTACTTC. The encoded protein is CASSLRTEQETQYF.

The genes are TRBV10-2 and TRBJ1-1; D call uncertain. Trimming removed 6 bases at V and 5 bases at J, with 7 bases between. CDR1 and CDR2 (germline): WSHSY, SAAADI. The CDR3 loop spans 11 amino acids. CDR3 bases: TGCGCCAGCAGCCCGGGTACTGAAGCTTTCTTT. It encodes CASSPGTEAFF.

DNA of the CDR3: TGTGCCAGCAGCAGGAGCGGGAGGGCCCCAGATACGCAGTATTTT. It yields the protein CASSRSGRAPDTQYF. This chain joins TRBV7-6 and TRBJ2-3, with 10 bases that match TRBD2. The CDR3 totals 15 residues. Per germline, CDR1 SGHVS and CDR2 FNYEAQ. The V and J ends lost 5 bases and 4 bases, in that order; junction bases with no gene match: 6.

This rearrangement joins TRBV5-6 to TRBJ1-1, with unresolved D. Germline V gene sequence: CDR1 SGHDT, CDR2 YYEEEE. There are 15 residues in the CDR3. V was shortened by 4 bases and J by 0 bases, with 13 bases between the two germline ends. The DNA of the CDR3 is TGTGCCAGCAGCAGGCACCCCGGGGTGAACACTGAAGCTTTCTTT. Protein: CASSRHPGVNTEAFF.

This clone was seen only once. CDR3 amino acids: CASSFAVEQFF. The DNA for the CDR3 is TGTGCCAGCAGCTTTGCGGTTGAGCAGTTCTTC. The chain joins TRBV11-3 to TRBJ2-1; no reliable D call. CDR3 length equals 11 residues. Deletions cut 3 bases from V and 9 bases from J, with 6 bases between. The germline CDR1 and CDR2 sequences are SGHNT and YENEEA.

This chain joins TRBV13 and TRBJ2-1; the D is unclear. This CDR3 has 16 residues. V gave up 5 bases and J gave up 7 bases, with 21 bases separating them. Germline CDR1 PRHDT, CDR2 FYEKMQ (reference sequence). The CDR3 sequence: CASSQLSSAHKNEQFF. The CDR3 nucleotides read TGTGCCAGCAGCCAACTCAGTTCGGCACATAAAAATGAGCAGTTCTTC.

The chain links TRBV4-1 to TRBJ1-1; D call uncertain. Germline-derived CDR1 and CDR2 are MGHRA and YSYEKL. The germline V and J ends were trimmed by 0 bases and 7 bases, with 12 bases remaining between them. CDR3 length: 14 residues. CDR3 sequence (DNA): TGCGCCAGCAGCCAAGAGGCGGGCCAGTTTGAAGCTTTCTTT. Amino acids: CASSQEAGQFEAFF.

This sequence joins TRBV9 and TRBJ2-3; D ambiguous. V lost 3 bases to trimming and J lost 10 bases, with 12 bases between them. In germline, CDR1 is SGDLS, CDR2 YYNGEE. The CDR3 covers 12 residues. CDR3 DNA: TGTGCCAGCAGCGACTCTAGGCTGCCGCAGTATTTT. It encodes CASSDSRLPQYF.

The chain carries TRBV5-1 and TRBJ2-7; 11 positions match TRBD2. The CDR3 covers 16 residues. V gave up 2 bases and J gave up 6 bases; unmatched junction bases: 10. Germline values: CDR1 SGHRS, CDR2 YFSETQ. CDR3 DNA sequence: TGCGCCAGCAGCTTCCACCCACTAGCGGGAGTGGGCGAGCAGTACTTC. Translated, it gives CASSFHPLAGVGEQYF. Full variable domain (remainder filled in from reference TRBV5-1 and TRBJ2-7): KAGVTQTPRYLIKTRGQQVTLSCSPISGHRSVSWYQQTPGQGLQFLFEYFSETQRNKGNFPGRFSGRQFSNSRSEMNVSTLELGDSALYLCASSFHPLAGVGEQYFGPGTRLTVT.

This CDR3 reads CASPDETSEETQYF. CDR3 sequence (DNA): TGTGCCAGCCCAGACGAGACTTCAGAAGAGACCCAGTACTTC. The chain has TRBV7-9 and TRBJ2-5; D remains ambiguous. From germline, CDR1 is SEHNR and CDR2 FQNEAQ (reference sequence). This CDR3 is built from 14 residues. The V and J ends lost 8 bases and 3 bases respectively, with 16 bases between them.